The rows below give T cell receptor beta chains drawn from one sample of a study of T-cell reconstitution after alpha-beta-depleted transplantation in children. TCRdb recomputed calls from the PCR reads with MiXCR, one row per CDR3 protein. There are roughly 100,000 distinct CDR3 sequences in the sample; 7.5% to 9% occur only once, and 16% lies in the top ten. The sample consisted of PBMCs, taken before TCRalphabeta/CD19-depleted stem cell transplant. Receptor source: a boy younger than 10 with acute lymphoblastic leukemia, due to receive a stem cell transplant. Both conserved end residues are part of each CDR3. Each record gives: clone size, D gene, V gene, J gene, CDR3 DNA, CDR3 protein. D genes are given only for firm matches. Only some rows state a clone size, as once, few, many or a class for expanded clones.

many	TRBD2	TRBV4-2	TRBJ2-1	TGTGCCAGCAGCCAAGGCCCAGCGGGGGCGGATAATGAGCAGTTCTTC	CASSQGPAGADNEQFF
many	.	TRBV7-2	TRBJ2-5	TGTGCCAGCAGCCCCACCGGGGGACAGACCCAGTACTTC	CASSPTGGQTQYF
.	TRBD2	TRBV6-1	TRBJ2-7	TGTGCCAGCAGTGGAGGACTAGCGCTCTCCTACGAGCAGTACTTC	CASSGGLALSYEQYF
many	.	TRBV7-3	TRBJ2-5	TGTGCCAGCAGCTTGATAGAAGAGACCCAGTACTTC	CASSLIEETQYF
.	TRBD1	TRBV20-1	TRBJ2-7	TGCAGTGTGCCAACGACAGGGAAGTTGGTGAAGCAGTACTTC	CSVPTTGKLVKQYF
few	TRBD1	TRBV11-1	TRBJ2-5	TGTGCCAGCAGCCGCGAGCTGTGGACAGGGGGTAAAGAGACCCAGTACTTC	CASSRELWTGGKETQYF
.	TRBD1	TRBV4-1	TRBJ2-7	TGCGCCAGCAGCCGAATATCCGGGACAGGGCACGAGCAGTACTTC	CASSRISGTGHEQYF
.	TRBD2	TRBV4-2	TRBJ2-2	TGTGCCAGCAGCCAAGCTAGCGGGGGGGCCCTCACCGGGGAGCTGTTTTTT	CASSQASGGALTGELFF
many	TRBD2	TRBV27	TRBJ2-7	TGTGCCAGCAGTCCCTCACAAGGACTAGCGGGGATTTACGAGCAGTACTTC	CASSPSQGLAGIYEQYF
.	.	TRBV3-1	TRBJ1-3	TGTGCCAGCAGCCAGCAAGGGACAAGGGTCTCTGGAAACACCATATATTTT	CASSQQGTRVSGNTIYF
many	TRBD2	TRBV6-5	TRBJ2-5	TGTGCCAGCAGTCCGCGACTAGCGGGGGCCTCGTGGGAGACCCAGTACTTC	CASSPRLAGASWETQYF
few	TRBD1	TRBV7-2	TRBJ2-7	TGTGCCAGCAGCTTAGCTGACAGGGGCGGCCCGGGTGGCTCCTACGAGCAGTACTTC	CASSLADRGGPGGSYEQYF
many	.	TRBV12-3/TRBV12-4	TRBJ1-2	TGTGCCAGCAGTCTTGAGATCTATGGCTACACCTTC	CASSLEIYGYTF
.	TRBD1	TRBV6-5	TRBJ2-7	TGTGCCAGCAGTCGCGCCGGGACAGGGAAGTACGAGCAGTACTTC	CASSRAGTGKYEQYF
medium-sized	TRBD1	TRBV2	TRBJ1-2	TGTGCCAGCAGTGTGGGACAGGGAAGCTATGGCTACACCTTC	CASSVGQGSYGYTF
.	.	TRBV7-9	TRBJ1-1	TGTGCCAGCAGCTTAGACCGCCAGAGGGCGAACACTGAAGCTTTCTTT	CASSLDRQRANTEAFF
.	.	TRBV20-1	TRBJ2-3	TGCAGTTCCTACCAGGGGATGGTCACAGATACGCAGTATTTT	CSSYQGMVTDTQYF
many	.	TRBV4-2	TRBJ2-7	TGTGCCAGCAGCCAAACTACGTCCTCCTACGAGCAGTACTTC	CASSQTTSSYEQYF
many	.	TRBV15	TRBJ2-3	TGTGCCACCAGCGTGGGGTCAGACAAGGATACGCAGTATTTT	CATSVGSDKDTQYF
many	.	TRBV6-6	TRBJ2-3	TGTGCCAGCAGCCCACCCTCGGGCACAGATACGCAGTATTTT	CASSPPSGTDTQYF
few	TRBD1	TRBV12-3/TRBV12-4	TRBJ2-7	TGTGCCAGCAGTTGGGGGGAGATGGGACAGGGGGGAACCTACGAGCAGTACTTC	CASSWGEMGQGGTYEQYF
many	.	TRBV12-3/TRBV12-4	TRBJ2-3	TGTGCCAGCAGTCCGGCGGCTAGCACAGATACGCAGTATTTT	CASSPAASTDTQYF
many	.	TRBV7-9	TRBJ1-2	TGTGCCAGCAGCCCTTCAGGGGCCAGGGCCGGGGGCTACACCTTC	CASSPSGARAGGYTF
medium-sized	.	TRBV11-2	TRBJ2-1	TGTGCCAGCAGCTTAGATGTCTCCTCCTACAATGAGCAGTTCTTC	CASSLDVSSYNEQFF
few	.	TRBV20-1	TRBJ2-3	TGCAGTGCTAGTTGGGCCAAGGGTAGCACAGATACGCAGTATTTT	CSASWAKGSTDTQYF
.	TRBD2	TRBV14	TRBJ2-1	TGTGCCAGCAGCCAAGCTAGCGGGGGGGCGAATGAGCAGTTCTTC	CASSQASGGANEQFF
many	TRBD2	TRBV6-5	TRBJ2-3	TGTGCCAGCAGTTCCCTAGCGGGGGCTAGCACAGATACGCAGTATTTT	CASSSLAGASTDTQYF
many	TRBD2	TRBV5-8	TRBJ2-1	TGTGCCAGCAGCTTGACGGGGGGCTACAATGAGCAGTTCTTC	CASSLTGGYNEQFF
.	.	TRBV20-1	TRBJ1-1	TGCAGTGCTAGAGATTTGGTGAACACTGAAGCTTTCTTT	CSARDLVNTEAFF
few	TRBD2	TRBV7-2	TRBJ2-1	TGTGCCAGCAGCTTAGTGGGCGGGGGGGCCAATGAGCAGTTCTTC	CASSLVGGGANEQFF
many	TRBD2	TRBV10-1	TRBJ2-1	TGCGCCAGCAGTGAGAGTAGCGGGGGCAAATACAATGAGCAGTTCTTC	CASSESSGGKYNEQFF
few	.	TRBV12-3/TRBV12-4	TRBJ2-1	TGTGCCAGCAGTTTTGAGGGCTTTGGAGAGCATTTCTTC	CASSFEGFGEHFF
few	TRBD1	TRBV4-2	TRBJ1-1	TGTGCCAGCAGTTTCGGACAGGGCGGGACTGAAGCTTTCTTT	CASSFGQGGTEAFF
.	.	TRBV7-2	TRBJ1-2	TGTGCCAGCAGAGTAGTAGGTGCTAACTATGGCTACACCTTC	CASRVVGANYGYTF
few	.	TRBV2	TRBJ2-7	TGTGCCAGCAATGCAGGGGCCGAGCAGTACTTC	CASNAGAEQYF